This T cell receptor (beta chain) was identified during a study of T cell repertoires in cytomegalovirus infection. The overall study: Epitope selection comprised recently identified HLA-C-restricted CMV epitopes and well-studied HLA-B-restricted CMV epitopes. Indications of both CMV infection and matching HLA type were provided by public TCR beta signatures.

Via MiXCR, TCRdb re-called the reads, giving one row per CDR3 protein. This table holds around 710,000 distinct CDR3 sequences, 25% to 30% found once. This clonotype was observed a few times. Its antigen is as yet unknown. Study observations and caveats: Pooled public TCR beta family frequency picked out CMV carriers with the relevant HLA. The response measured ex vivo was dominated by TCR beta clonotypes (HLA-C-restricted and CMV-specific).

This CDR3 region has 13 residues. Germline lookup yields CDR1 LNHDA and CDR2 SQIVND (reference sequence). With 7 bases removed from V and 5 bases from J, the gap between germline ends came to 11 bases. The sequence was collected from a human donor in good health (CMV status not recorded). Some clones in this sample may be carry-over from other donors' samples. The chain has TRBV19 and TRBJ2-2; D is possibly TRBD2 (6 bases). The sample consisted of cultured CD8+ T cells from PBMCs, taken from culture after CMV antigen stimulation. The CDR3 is CASIGGNTGELFF. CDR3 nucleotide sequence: TGTGCCAGTATTGGAGGGAATACCGGGGAGCTGTTTTTT. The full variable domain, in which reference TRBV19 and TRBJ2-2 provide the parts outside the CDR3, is DGGITQSPKYLFRKEGQNVTLSCEQNLNHDAMYWYRQDPGQGLRLIYYSQIVNDFQKGDIAEGYSVSREKKESFPLTVTSAQKNPTAFYLCASIGGNTGELFFGEGSRLTVL.